Listed here are 15 T cell receptor beta chains from one sample, sequenced in a study of shared clonotypes between healthy human individuals. Only in-frame clones appear in the TCRdb table, and some are missing; sequencing was by immunoSEQ multiplex PCR. The sample includes 2 million or so clones, 85% to 95% of them seen just once. Sequencing input: naive CD4+ T cells sorted from blood. Subset denoted: CD45RA+ positively selected. Source of these receptors: a man between 18 and 29 years old in good health.

V usage is TRBV16 and J usage is TRBJ2-1; 11 nucleotides match TRBD2. V trimming: 1 base; J trimming: 7 bases; junction bases outside the gene matches: 12. The CDR3 runs to 18 residues. Germline V gene sequence: CDR1 KGHSY, CDR2 FQNENV. The CDR3, as DNA: TGTGCCAGCAGCCAATTGGCAGGGCCGGGACTAGCGGCTAATGAGCAGTTCTTC. Amino acids: CASSQLAGPGLAANEQFF.

This clone was seen only once. This chain joins TRBV9 and TRBJ2-1, with 7 bases identical to TRBD2. Germline V gives CDR1 SGDLS, CDR2 YYNGEE. This CDR3 has 17 residues. Trimming cost V 4 bases and J 1 base; bases outside gene matches: 11. The CDR3, as DNA: TGTGCCAGCAGCTTTAGCGGGTCGGCACTATCCTACAATGAGCAGTTCTTC. Protein sequence: CASSFSGSALSYNEQFF.

The genes are TRBV30 and TRBJ2-3; TRBD2 aligns across 11 bases. The CDR3 has 13 amino acids. Losses at the gene ends were 4 bases for V and 14 bases for J; bases not matched to a gene: 11. Germline lookup yields CDR1 GTSNPN and CDR2 SVGIG (reference sequence). The CDR3 sequence is CAWNPPLAGGRYF. Here the CDR3 DNA reads TGTGCCTGGAACCCCCCCCTAGCGGGGGGCCGGTATTTT.

The chain uses TRBV5-4 and TRBJ2-1; D may be TRBD2 (6 bases). Germline CDR1 and CDR2: SGHNT and YYREEE (reference sequence). This CDR3 is 12 amino acids long. V lost 4 bases, J lost 7 bases, and 9 bases lay in between. The CDR3 nucleotides read TGTGCCAGCAGCCTAGCGCTTAATGAGCAGTTCTTC. Protein: CASSLALNEQFF. The entire variable domain, with the rest obtained from reference TRBV5-4 and TRBJ2-1, is as follows: ETGVTQSPTHLIKTRGQQVTLRCSSQSGHNTVSWYQQALGQGPQFIFQYYREEENGRGNFPPRFSGLQFPNYSSELNVNALELDDSALYLCASSLALNEQFFGPGTRLTVL.

The chain links TRBV6-1 to TRBJ2-5; 9 bases align to TRBD2. CDR3 size: 18 residues. With 1 base clipped from V and 5 bases from J, the junction kept 14 bases outside the gene matches. CDR1 MNHNS and CDR2 SASEGT come from the germline V gene. This CDR3 reads CASSEVIAGALPGETQYF. The CDR3 DNA sequence: TGTGCCAGCAGTGAAGTAATAGCGGGGGCCCTACCGGGGGAGACCCAGTACTTC.

The rearrangement links TRBV6-1 to TRBJ1-6; 12 positions match TRBD1. With 10 bases clipped from V and 10 bases from J, the junction kept 8 bases outside the gene matches. Germline V gene sequence: CDR1 MNHNS, CDR2 SASEGT. This CDR3 has 14 amino acids. The CDR3 coding sequence is TGTGCCACTCCGGGACAGGGGGCAGGATCACCCCTCCACTTT. Translated: CATPGQGAGSPLHF.

In regard to this clone: The same CDR3 can be traced to other DNA sequences in this sample. The genes are TRBV27 and TRBJ1-1, with D uncertain. Germline CDR1 MNHEY, CDR2 SMNVEV (reference sequence). The CDR3 runs 14 residues. Trimming left V 0 bases short and J 1 base short, with 6 bases between. The CDR3 DNA reads as TGTGCCAGCAGTTTATCGACGGGGAACACTGAAGCTTTCTTT. Its translation: CASSLSTGNTEAFF.

The chain is built from TRBV5-1 and TRBJ2-1; 11 bases are a match to TRBD2. The CDR3 is 15 amino acids. Trimming cost V 1 base and J 7 bases; bases outside gene matches: 4. In germline, CDR1 is SGHRS, CDR2 YFSETQ. CDR3 bases: TGCGCCAGCAGCTTGCTAGCGGGAGGTGGGAATGAGCAGTTCTTC. This codes for CASSLLAGGGNEQFF.

The CDR3 protein is CASGFGIFGTQGAFF. The CDR3 nucleotides are TGTGCCAGCGGATTTGGGATTTTTGGCACCCAGGGGGCTTTCTTT. The rearrangement uses TRBV27 and TRBJ1-1, with a possible D match to TRBD1 (6 bases). V lost 8 bases to trimming and J lost 11 bases, with 27 bases between them. This CDR3 has 15 residues. Germline assignment: CDR1 MNHEY and CDR2 SMNVEV (reference sequence).

Details on this clone: Just one base apart from a much larger clone, this may be a read error. The identical CDR3 is also encoded by other nucleotide sequences in the sample. The V call is TRBV18, the J call TRBJ2-7, with D unresolved. The CDR3 is made up of 14 amino acids. The V and J ends lost 0 bases and 2 bases respectively, with 8 bases between them. CDR1 and CDR2 (germline): KGHSH, LQKENI. The CDR3 DNA is TGTGCCAGCTCACCACCGGGCCAACCCTACGAGCAGTACTTC. Translation: CASSPPGQPYEQYF.

In regard to this clone: One end of the junction is discordant with germline, which a read error may explain. The sample carries other DNA sequences with the same CDR3. The V and J genes are TRBV7-9 and TRBJ2-6; unclear D gene. Germline values: CDR1 SEHNR, CDR2 FQNEAQ (reference sequence). The CDR3 spans 13 residues. The CDR3 loop reads CASSLAGANVLTF. The DNA of the CDR3 is TGTGCCAGCAGCTTAGCTGGAGCCAACGTCCTGACTTTC.

The V and J genes are TRBV4-1 and TRBJ2-3; a possible D gene is TRBD2 (5 bases). Trimming shortened V by 6 bases and J by 0 bases, and 10 bases separated the two germline ends. The germline gives CDR1 MGHRA, CDR2 YSYEKL. The CDR3 has 14 residues. The CDR3 region has the DNA TGCGCCAGCAGGACCCGGGGTAGCACAGATACGCAGTATTTT. As protein: CASRTRGSTDTQYF.

This chain links TRBV6-6 with TRBJ2-7; the D call may be TRBD1 or TRBD2 (5 bases each). The germline CDR1 and CDR2 sequences are MNHNY and SVGAGI (reference sequence). The CDR3 is made up of 14 amino acids. V gave up 2 bases and J gave up 6 bases, with 14 bases separating them. CDR3 sequence: CASSYQQASFEQYF. The CDR3 DNA follows: TGTGCCAGCAGTTACCAACAGGCTAGCTTCGAGCAGTACTTC.

V and J are TRBV29-1 and TRBJ2-7; 10 bases map to TRBD1. The CDR3 contains 14 residues. Per germline, CDR1 SQVTM and CDR2 ANQGSEA. The ends lost 5 bases at V and 3 bases at J; junction bases unmatched: 7. The DNA for the CDR3 is TGCAGCGTTAAGGGACAGGGGAAAGGCTACGAGCAGTACTTC. Its translation is CSVKGQGKGYEQYF.

On this clone itself: This sample also contains other DNA sequences that code for the same CDR3. The rearrangement joins TRBV5-1 to TRBJ2-3; D is uncertain. This CDR3 region has 16 residues. The germline CDR1 and CDR2 sequences are SGHRS and YFSETQ. V gave up 0 bases and J gave up 0 bases, with 11 bases separating them. The CDR3 coding sequence is TGCGCCAGCAGCTTGGCAGGAGCCGCTAGCACAGATACGCAGTATTTT. Its protein is CASSLAGAASTDTQYF.